What follows is one T cell receptor beta chain and its context. Its specificity is unknown. A junction boundary mismatches the germline segment, possibly from a read error. The data stem from a study of cytomegalovirus exposure and HLA in healthy donors. Whole-study context: In a previous analysis, some 120 million unique TCR beta sequences were found from 150 million to 200 million T cells. Regarding the study as a whole: It was approximately 150 TCR beta chains that were listed as cytomegalovirus-associated.

PCR primers comprised 60 Vbeta and 13 Jbeta primers. The assay was immunoSEQ multiplex PCR, and TCRdb's table has in-frame clones only and misses some. The table lists around 220,000 clones, under 80% of them singletons. The sequence was obtained from a woman aged 30 to 39 in good health and CMV-seronegative. Sequencing was done on a sample of PBMCs.

For the CDR3, the DNA is TGTGCTAGCAGCCCTATGATAGGGGTCTCTTACAATGAGCAGTTCTTC. This translates into CASSPMIGVSYNEQFF. The chain recombines TRBV7-7 with TRBJ2-1, with a weak D call TRBD1 (5 bases). This CDR3 has 16 residues. The V gene's germline CDR1 is SSHAT and CDR2 FNYEAQ (reference sequence).